The 13 T cell receptor beta chains below were found in one sample sequenced in a study of blood T cell repertoires in COVID-19. The repertoire was sequenced with immunoSEQ multiplex PCR; TCRdb's copy has only in-frame clones and lacks some. The sample consists of about 440,000 clones, roughly 90% of them appearing once. Sequencing was done on a sample of peripheral blood. Every receptor here comes from a woman aged 25 to 39 with acute or convalescent COVID-19.

V and J are TRBV7-2 and TRBJ2-3, with TRBD2 matching 8 bases. The germline gives CDR1 SGHTA, CDR2 FQGNSA. This CDR3 has 16 residues. The junction had 10 bases not matched to a gene; V was cut back by 5 bases and J by 3 bases. CDR3 protein: CASSASGGVRTDTQYF. The CDR3, as DNA: TGTGCCAGCAGCGCCTCCGGGGGGGTAAGAACAGATACGCAGTATTTT.

The chain has TRBV28 and TRBJ1-5, with D perhaps TRBD1 (6 bases). The ends were cut back, 4 bases at V and 0 bases at J, with 10 bases in the middle. The CDR3 consists of 15 residues. CDR1 and CDR2 (germline): MDHEN, SYDVKM. In DNA form, the CDR3 reads TGTGCCAGCAGTTCACAGGGATCTAGCAATCAGCCCCAGCATTTT. Translated, it gives CASSSQGSSNQPQHF.

This clone was detected only once. Distinct nucleotide sequences in the sample also encode this CDR3. This chain uses TRBV6-5 with TRBJ2-7, with 7 bases matching TRBD1. Germline V gene sequence: CDR1 MNHEY, CDR2 SVGAGI. V dropped 6 bases and J dropped 2; count of bases not matched to a gene: 4. The CDR3 runs to 13 residues. The CDR3 nucleotides read TGTGCCAGCAGCCCGGGACAGACCTACGAGCAGTACTTC. Protein sequence: CASSPGQTYEQYF.

CDR3 residues: CASSLLAGYGYTF. CDR3 DNA: TGTGCCAGCAGCTTACTTGCCGGCTATGGCTACACCTTC. The V call is TRBV7-9, the J call TRBJ1-2; D gene uncertain. The CDR3 covers 13 residues. V was pared by 2 bases and J by 4 bases, with 8 bases between. The germline CDR1 and CDR2 sequences are SEHNR and FQNEAQ (reference sequence).

J is TRBJ2-5 and V is TRBV6-5; D is possibly TRBD2 (6 bases). This CDR3 region has 15 residues. Trimming shortened V by 7 bases and J by 5 bases, and 20 bases separated the two germline ends. Looked up from germline, CDR1 is MNHEY and CDR2 is SVGAGI. The CDR3 sequence is CASILQEGTGETQYF. Written as DNA, the CDR3 is TGTGCCAGCATCCTTCAGGAGGGCACCGGGGAGACCCAGTACTTC.

This clone came up many times. The V call is TRBV30, the J call TRBJ2-7; weak D call: TRBD1 (5 bases). Germline values: CDR1 GTSNPN, CDR2 SVGIG (reference sequence). The V gene lost 0 bases and the J gene lost 5 bases, with 20 bases spanning the gap. The length of the CDR3 is 16 residues. The CDR3 here is CAWSVGGAGRWDEQYF. The CDR3 DNA is TGTGCCTGGAGTGTAGGTGGGGCAGGGCGGTGGGACGAGCAGTACTTC.

The V and J genes are TRBV5-1 and TRBJ2-1, with 11 nucleotides matching TRBD1. Germline lookup yields CDR1 SGHRS and CDR2 YFSETQ. The CDR3 length is 13 residues. Unmatched junction bases numbered 4, after V lost 4 bases and J lost 10 bases. CDR3 bases: TGCGCCAGCAGCCCGGACAGGGGGCAAGAGCAGTTCTTC. Its translation: CASSPDRGQEQFF. Combining the CDR3 with reference TRBV5-1 and TRBJ2-1 gives the whole variable domain KAGVTQTPRYLIKTRGQQVTLSCSPISGHRSVSWYQQTPGQGLQFLFEYFSETQRNKGNFPGRFSGRQFSNSRSEMNVSTLELGDSALYLCASSPDRGQEQFFGPGTRLTVL.

The DNA for the CDR3 is TGTGCCAGCTCACCAGGGGAGGCCTCTGGGGCCAACGTCCTGACTTTC. Amino acids: CASSPGEASGANVLTF. The V call is TRBV18, the J call TRBJ2-6, with D possibly matching TRBD2 (6 bases). Germline lookup yields CDR1 KGHSH and CDR2 LQKENI. This CDR3 is built from 16 residues. Trimming shortened V by 2 bases and J by 0 bases, and 8 bases separated the two germline ends.

This sequence joins TRBV7-8 and TRBJ2-7, with 8 bases fitting TRBD1. The CDR3 length is 13 residues. J lost 8 bases, V lost 8 bases, and 11 bases had no gene match. Germline CDR1 reads SGHVS; CDR2 reads FQNEAQ. CDR3 loop: CASGDRGDRKQYF. As DNA, the CDR3 is TGTGCCAGCGGAGACAGGGGCGATCGGAAGCAGTACTTC.

The chain is built from TRBV6-5 and TRBJ2-7, with a weak D call TRBD2 (5 bases). Trimming removed 1 base at V and 1 base at J, with 8 bases between. Per the germline V gene, CDR1 is MNHEY and CDR2 is SVGAGI. The CDR3 runs to 14 residues. Written as DNA, the CDR3 is TGTGCCAGCAGTTACTTCGGGGAGTCCTACGAGCAGTACTTC. As protein: CASSYFGESYEQYF.

The chain combines TRBV9 with TRBJ1-4; 9 nucleotides match TRBD1. V trimming: 3 bases; J trimming: 7 bases; junction bases outside the gene matches: 7. Germline lookup yields CDR1 SGDLS and CDR2 YYNGEE. The CDR3 has 15 amino acids. The CDR3 reads CASSADTGGREKLFF. CDR3 DNA: TGTGCCAGCAGCGCGGACACAGGGGGCCGTGAAAAACTGTTTTTT. Drawing the rest from reference TRBV9 and TRBJ1-4, the complete variable domain is DSGVTQTPKHLITATGQRVTLRCSPRSGDLSVYWYQQSLDQGLQFLIQYYNGEERAKGNILERFSAQQFPDLHSELNLSSLELGDSALYFCASSADTGGREKLFFGSGTQLSVL.

The rearrangement links TRBV6-5 to TRBJ2-3; D remains ambiguous. The germline CDR1 and CDR2 sequences are MNHEY and SVGAGI. Trimming removed 4 bases at V and 2 bases at J, with 7 bases between. The CDR3 consists of 13 residues. The CDR3 nucleotides read TGTGCCAGCAGTTTAAAATACACAGATACGCAGTATTTT. Translation gives CASSLKYTDTQYF.

The count of this clone is one. The V call is TRBV7-8, the J call TRBJ2-1; D might be TRBD1 (5 bases). The CDR3 has 15 amino acids. Germline loops: CDR1 SGHVS, CDR2 FQNEAQ. With 1 base removed from V and 5 bases from J, the gap between germline ends came to 12 bases. The CDR3 loop is CASSLGQSPNNEQFF. Written as DNA, the CDR3 is TGTGCCAGCAGCTTAGGACAGAGTCCGAACAATGAGCAGTTCTTC.